Given below is one T cell receptor (beta chain) in context. Each CDR3 protein is one row after TCRdb ran MiXCR on the 5' RACE reads. The data hold 100,000 to 150,000 distinct CDR3 sequences, with roughly 15% observed a single time. This record comes from a study of T cells after yellow fever vaccination. Germline lookup yields CDR1 MNHNS and CDR2 SASEGT. The CDR3 totals 13 residues. V lost 6 bases to trimming and J lost 5 bases, with 11 bases between them. This specimen was CD8+ T cells sorted from PBMCs, taken 5 days after the yellow fever booster vaccination. This sequence was found in a man younger than 35 who received the YFV17D yellow fever vaccine. The chain carries TRBV6-1 and TRBJ1-5; D gene uncertain. CDR3: CASRKDSYQPQHF. CDR3 coding DNA: TGTGCCAGCAGAAAGGACTCATATCAGCCCCAGCATTTT.